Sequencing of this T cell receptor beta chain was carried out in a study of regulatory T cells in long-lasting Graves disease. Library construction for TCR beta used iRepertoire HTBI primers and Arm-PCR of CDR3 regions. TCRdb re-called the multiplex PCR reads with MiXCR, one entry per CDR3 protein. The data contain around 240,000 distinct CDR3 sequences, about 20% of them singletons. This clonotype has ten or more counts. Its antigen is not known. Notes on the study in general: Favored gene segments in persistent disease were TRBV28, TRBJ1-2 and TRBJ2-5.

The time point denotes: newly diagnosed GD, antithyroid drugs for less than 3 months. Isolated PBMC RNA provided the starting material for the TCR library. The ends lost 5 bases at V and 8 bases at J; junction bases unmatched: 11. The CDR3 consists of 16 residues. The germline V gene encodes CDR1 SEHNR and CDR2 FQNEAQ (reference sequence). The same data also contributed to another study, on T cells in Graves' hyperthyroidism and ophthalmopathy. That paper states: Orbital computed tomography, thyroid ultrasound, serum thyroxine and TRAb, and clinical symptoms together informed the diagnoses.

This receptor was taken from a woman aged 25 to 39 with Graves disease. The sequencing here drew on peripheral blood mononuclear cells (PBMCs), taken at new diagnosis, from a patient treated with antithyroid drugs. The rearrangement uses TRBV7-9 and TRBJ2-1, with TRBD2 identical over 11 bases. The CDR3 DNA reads TGTGCCAGCAGCCACGCTAGCGGGGGGATTTTGTATGAGCAGTTCTTC. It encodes CASSHASGGILYEQFF.